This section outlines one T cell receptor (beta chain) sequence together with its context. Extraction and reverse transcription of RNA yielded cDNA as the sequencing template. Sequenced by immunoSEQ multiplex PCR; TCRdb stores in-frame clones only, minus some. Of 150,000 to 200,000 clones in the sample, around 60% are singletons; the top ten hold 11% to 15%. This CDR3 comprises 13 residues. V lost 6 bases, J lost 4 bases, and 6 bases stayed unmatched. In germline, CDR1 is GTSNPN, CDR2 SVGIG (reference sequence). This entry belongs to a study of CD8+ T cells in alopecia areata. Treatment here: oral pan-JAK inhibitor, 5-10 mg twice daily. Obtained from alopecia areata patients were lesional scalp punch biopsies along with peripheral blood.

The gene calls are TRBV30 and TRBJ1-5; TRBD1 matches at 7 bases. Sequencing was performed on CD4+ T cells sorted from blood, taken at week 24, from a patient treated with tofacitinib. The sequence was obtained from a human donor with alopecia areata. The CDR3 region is CACQGQNNQPQHF. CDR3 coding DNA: TGTGCCTGCCAGGGACAGAATAATCAGCCCCAGCATTTT.